Included here is one T cell receptor (beta chain) sequence, with context. This sample was included in a study of shared clonotypes between healthy human individuals. Here immunoSEQ multiplex PCR was the method, and the copy in TCRdb shows in-frame clones only, minus some. The profile shows some 2,500,000 clones, less than 95% of them singletons. Material: naive CD4+ T cells from PBMCs. The subset was: CD45RA+ positively selected. This TCR derives from a man in his late teens or twenties in good health. Some clones in this sample may be carry-over from other donors' samples.

The CDR3 reads CASSLSRGPLHGYTF. In nucleotides, the CDR3 is TGTGCCAGCAGCTTATCGAGGGGGCCCCTCCATGGCTACACCTTC. This chain connects TRBV7-9 to TRBJ1-2; 7 nucleotides match TRBD1. The CDR3 has 15 amino acids. The V and J ends lost 2 bases and 6 bases, in that order; junction bases with no gene match: 9. CDR1 is SEHNR and CDR2 is FQNEAQ in the germline V gene (reference sequence). Complete variable domain (other parts from reference TRBV7-9 and TRBJ1-2): DTGVSQNPRHKITKRGQNVTFRCDPISEHNRLYWYRQTLGQGPEFLTYFQNEAQLEKSRLLSDRFSAERPKGSFSTLEIQRTEQGDSAMYLCASSLSRGPLHGYTFGSGTRLTVV.